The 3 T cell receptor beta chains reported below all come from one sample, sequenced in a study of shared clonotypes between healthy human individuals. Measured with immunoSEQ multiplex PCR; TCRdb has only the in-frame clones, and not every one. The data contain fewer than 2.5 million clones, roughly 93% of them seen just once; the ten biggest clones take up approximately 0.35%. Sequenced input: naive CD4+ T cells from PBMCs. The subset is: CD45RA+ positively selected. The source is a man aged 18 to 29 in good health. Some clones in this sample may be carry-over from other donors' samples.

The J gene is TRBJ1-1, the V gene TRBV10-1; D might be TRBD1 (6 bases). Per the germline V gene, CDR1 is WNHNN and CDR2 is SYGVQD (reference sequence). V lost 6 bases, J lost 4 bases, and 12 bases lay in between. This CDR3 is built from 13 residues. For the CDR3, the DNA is TGCGCCAGCAGGCGGACAGCGAGCACTGAAGCTTTCTTT. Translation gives CASRRTASTEAFF.

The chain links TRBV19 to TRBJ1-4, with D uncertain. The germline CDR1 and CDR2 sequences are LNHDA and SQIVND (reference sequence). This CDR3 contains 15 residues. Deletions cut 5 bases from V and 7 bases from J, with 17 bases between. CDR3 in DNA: TGTGCCAGTAGTCTTGAGGGCCTCCCCGGTGAAAAACTGTTTTTT. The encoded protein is CASSLEGLPGEKLFF.

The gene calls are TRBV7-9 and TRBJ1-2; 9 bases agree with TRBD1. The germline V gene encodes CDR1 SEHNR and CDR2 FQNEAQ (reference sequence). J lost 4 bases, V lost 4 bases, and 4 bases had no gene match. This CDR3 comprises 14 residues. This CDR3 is CASSSQGAGYGYTF. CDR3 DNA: TGTGCCAGCAGCTCACAGGGGGCGGGCTATGGCTACACCTTC. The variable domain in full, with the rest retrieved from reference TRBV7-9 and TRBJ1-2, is DTGVSQNPRHKITKRGQNVTFRCDPISEHNRLYWYRQTLGQGPEFLTYFQNEAQLEKSRLLSDRFSAERPKGSFSTLEIQRTEQGDSAMYLCASSSQGAGYGYTFGSGTRLTVV.